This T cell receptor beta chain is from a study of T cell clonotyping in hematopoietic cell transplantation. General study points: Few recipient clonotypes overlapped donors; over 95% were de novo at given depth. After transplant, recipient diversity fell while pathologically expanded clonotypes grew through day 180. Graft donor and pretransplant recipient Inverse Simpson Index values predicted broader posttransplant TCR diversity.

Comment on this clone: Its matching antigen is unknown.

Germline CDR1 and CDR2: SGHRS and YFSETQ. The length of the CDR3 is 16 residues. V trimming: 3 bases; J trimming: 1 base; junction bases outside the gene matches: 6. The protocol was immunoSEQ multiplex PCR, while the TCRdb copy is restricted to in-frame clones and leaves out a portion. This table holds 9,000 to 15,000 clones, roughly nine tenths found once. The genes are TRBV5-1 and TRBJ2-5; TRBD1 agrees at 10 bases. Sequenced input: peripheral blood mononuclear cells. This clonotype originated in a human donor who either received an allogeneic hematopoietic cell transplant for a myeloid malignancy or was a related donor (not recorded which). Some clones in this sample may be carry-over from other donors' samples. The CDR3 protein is CASSYHGTGAQETQYF. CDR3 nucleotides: TGCGCCAGCAGCTACCACGGGACAGGGGCCCAAGAGACCCAGTACTTC.